The 28 T cell receptor beta chains below were found in one sample sequenced in a study of post-analysis software for immune sequencing data. Study-level points and caveats: In patients, TRBV5-6, TRBV5-1 and TRBV20-1 belonged to roughly five TRBV segments found more frequently than in controls.

Their recognized antigens are unknown. Included in the TCR beta cDNA libraries were unique molecular identifiers. Each CDR3 protein is one row after TCRdb ran MiXCR on the PCR reads. The top ten hold about 5.6% of the sample, which has roughly 540,000 distinct CDR3 sequences, roughly 34% seen once. Sequenced: blood. Source of these receptors: a girl aged 2 to 17 with multiple sclerosis.

The chain uses TRBV7-9 and TRBJ1-4; D gene unclear. The V gene's germline CDR1 is SEHNR and CDR2 FQNEAQ (reference sequence). V dropped 7 bases and J dropped 1 base, with 16 bases sitting between them. This CDR3 region has 16 residues. Here the CDR3 reads CASTSREGRTNEKLFF. In DNA form, the CDR3 reads TGTGCCAGCACCTCAAGGGAAGGCAGAACTAATGAAAAACTGTTTTTT.

The genes are TRBV27 and TRBJ2-3; D unresolved. CDR1 and CDR2 from the germline V gene are MNHEY and SMNVEV (reference sequence). Between the trimmed V and J ends, which lost 7 bases and 2 bases, there was a span of 13 bases. CDR3 size: 14 residues. This CDR3 is CASISSGLTDTQYF. For the CDR3, the DNA is TGTGCCAGCATCTCGTCAGGCCTCACAGATACGCAGTATTTT.

This clonotype was counted between two and nine times. The CDR3 spells CASSYEGISYEQYF. DNA for the CDR3: TGTGCCAGCAGTTACGAGGGGATCTCCTACGAGCAGTACTTC. The V gene is TRBV6-2 or TRBV6-3, the J gene TRBJ2-7; tentatively, D is TRBD1 or TRBD2 (5 bases each). V was pared by 2 bases and J by 0 bases, with 8 bases between. The CDR3 is 14 amino acids. CDR1 and CDR2 (germline): MNHEY, SVGEGT.

This clonotype was seen more than once but under ten times. This sequence joins TRBV20-1 and TRBJ2-1, with 7 bases matching TRBD1. Per the germline V gene, CDR1 is DFQATT and CDR2 is SNEGSKA (reference sequence). J was trimmed by 1 base and V by 3 bases; bases with no gene match: 3. This CDR3 comprises 14 residues. The chain's CDR3 is CSARLQGSYNEQFF. The DNA of the CDR3 is TGCAGTGCTAGGTTACAGGGGTCCTACAATGAGCAGTTCTTC.

The genes are TRBV5-1 and TRBJ2-3; the D gene is possibly TRBD1 (6 bases). V was cut by 4 bases and J by 3 bases, with 18 bases left in between. CDR1 is SGHRS and CDR2 is YFSETQ in the germline V gene. This CDR3 is 16 amino acids long. The CDR3 protein is CASSPARGRVTDTQYF. CDR3 sequence (DNA): TGCGCCAGCAGCCCGGCCAGGGGCCGGGTGACAGATACGCAGTATTTT.

The chain carries TRBV14 and TRBJ2-4; 8 nucleotides agree with TRBD2. The J call is doubtful: the DNA matches TRBJ2-7 better. Germline lookup yields CDR1 SGHDN and CDR2 FVKESK. CDR3 length: 14 residues. The CDR3 region is CASSHVAGGYEQYF. The CDR3 region has the DNA TGTGCCAGCAGCCATGTGGCGGGGGGCTACGAGCAGTACTTC.

In its sample, this clonotype was seen a few times. V gene TRBV15 combines with J gene TRBJ2-3, with 7 nucleotides matching TRBD2. J was trimmed by 2 bases and V by 1 base; bases with no gene match: 6. Per germline, CDR1 LNHNV and CDR2 YYDKDF (reference sequence). The CDR3 extends over 16 amino acids. The CDR3 DNA reads as TGTGCCACCAGCAGAGTGGGAGGGACTGCCACAGATACGCAGTATTTT. This translates into CATSRVGGTATDTQYF.

The V call is TRBV6-5, the J call TRBJ2-7, with D tentatively TRBD1 or TRBD2 (5 bases each). Trimming removed 6 bases at V and 3 bases at J, with 9 bases between. There are 12 residues in the CDR3. Looked up from germline, CDR1 is MNHEY and CDR2 is SVGAGI. CDR3 in amino acids: CASRRGDYEQYF. The CDR3 DNA is TGTGCCAGCAGGAGAGGGGACTACGAGCAGTACTTC.

This clonotype was counted only a few times. The CDR3 here is CASSPRSPDTQYF. The CDR3 nucleotides are TGTGCCAGCAGCCCCCGAAGCCCAGATACGCAGTATTTT. The rearrangement links TRBV7-3 to TRBJ2-3; unclear D gene. Trimming removed 5 bases from V and 4 bases from J, with 10 bases in between. Germline V lookup: CDR1 SGHTA, CDR2 FQGTGA. There are 13 residues in the CDR3.

This rearrangement joins TRBV20-1 to TRBJ2-7; D is ambiguous. The CDR3 loop spans 12 amino acids. The V gene lost 2 bases and the J gene lost 4 bases, with 9 bases spanning the gap. The germline V gene encodes CDR1 DFQATT and CDR2 SNEGSKA (reference sequence). The CDR3 region has the DNA TGCAGTGCTAGAAGCTCGGAATACGAGCAGTACTTC. This encodes CSARSSEYEQYF.

This clonotype was picked up a small number of times. The V and J genes are TRBV5-1 and TRBJ2-3; TRBD1 matches at 8 bases. The CDR3 runs 15 residues. Germline V lookup: CDR1 SGHRS, CDR2 YFSETQ. With 2 bases clipped from V and 1 base from J, the junction kept 3 bases outside the gene matches. The CDR3 coding sequence is TGCGCCAGCAGCTTTTTGACAGGGGGCACAGATACGCAGTATTTT. It encodes CASSFLTGGTDTQYF.

The chain carries TRBV20-1 and TRBJ2-3; 13 bases map to TRBD2. Unmatched junction bases numbered 11, after V lost 7 bases and J lost 1 base. The CDR3 is made up of 17 amino acids. Germline assignment: CDR1 DFQATT and CDR2 SNEGSKA (reference sequence). In nucleotides, the CDR3 is TGCAGTGTCGACTCGGGACTAGCGGGGCGCCGCACAGATACGCAGTATTTT. It is translated as CSVDSGLAGRRTDTQYF.

This clonotype was found a few times. The chain is built from TRBV20-1 and TRBJ2-5; D perhaps matches TRBD2 (6 bases). The V end lost 6 bases, the J end lost 0 bases, and 11 bases lay between the germline ends. The CDR3 is 13 amino acids. Germline V gene data show CDR1 as DFQATT and CDR2 as SNEGSKA (reference sequence). CDR3 in DNA: TGCAGTGCGCTTCGACTAGACCAAGAGACCCAGTACTTC. Its translation: CSALRLDQETQYF.

This clonotype has a handful of counts. V and J are TRBV5-6 and TRBJ1-1; D unresolved. In germline, CDR1 is SGHDT, CDR2 YYEEEE. CDR3 length equals 16 residues. Trimming shortened V by 0 bases and J by 0 bases, and 12 bases separated the two germline ends. CDR3 DNA sequence: TGTGCCAGCAGCTTGGGCCCAAGGGCCTTGAACACTGAAGCTTTCTTT. This gives the protein CASSLGPRALNTEAFF.

This clonotype was observed a handful of times. The CDR3 spells CASSVPGAYGYTF. DNA for the CDR3: TGTGCCAGCAGTGTACCGGGGGCTTATGGCTACACCTTC. V is TRBV25-1 and J is TRBJ1-2; D may be TRBD1 (6 bases). Germline V gives CDR1 MGHDK, CDR2 SYGVNS. V gave up 4 bases and J gave up 5 bases, with 11 bases separating them. The CDR3 is 13 amino acids.

This clonotype appeared a single time. V is TRBV19 and J is TRBJ2-1; D possibly corresponds to TRBD1 (6 bases). The CDR3 is made up of 16 amino acids. Germline CDR1 and CDR2: LNHDA and SQIVND (reference sequence). Trimming cost V 5 bases and J 4 bases, with 18 bases left between them. The DNA for the CDR3 is TGTGCCAGTAGTCGGCCAATGGGGGCAGGGTACAATGAGCAGTTCTTC. Its translation: CASSRPMGAGYNEQFF.

CDR3 in amino acids: CSANRDRNYGYTF. The CDR3, as DNA: TGCAGTGCAAACCGGGACAGAAACTATGGCTACACCTTC. The chain joins TRBV20-1 to TRBJ1-2, with 7 bases lining up with TRBD1. The CDR3 runs to 13 residues. Losses at the gene ends were 6 bases for V and 2 bases for J; bases not matched to a gene: 6. Germline lookup yields CDR1 DFQATT and CDR2 SNEGSKA (reference sequence).

The V call is TRBV7-9, the J call TRBJ1-2, with TRBD1 matching 7 bases. The V gene end was trimmed by 6 bases and the J gene end by 6 bases; junction bases not matched to a gene: 7. The CDR3 loop spans 13 amino acids. Germline CDR1 reads SEHNR; CDR2 reads FQNEAQ (reference sequence). CDR3 residues: CASSRQGADGYTF. CDR3 in DNA: TGTGCCAGCAGTCGACAGGGAGCGGATGGCTACACCTTC.

The V and J genes are TRBV10-3 and TRBJ1-5; D remains unclear. Trimming took off 8 bases at V and 3 bases at J, with 8 bases between the two ends. Germline-derived CDR1 and CDR2 are ENHRY and SYGVKD. There are 12 residues in the CDR3. CDR3 nucleotide sequence: TGTGCCATCGAGGCAGACAATCAGCCCCAGCATTTT. As protein: CAIEADNQPQHF.

In this sample, this clonotype turned up a few times. The DNA for the CDR3 is TGCAGTGCTACCGGCTACACCTTC. It specifies CSATGYTF. This chain joins TRBV20-1 and TRBJ1-2; D is uncertain. This CDR3 has 8 amino acids. Germline loops: CDR1 DFQATT, CDR2 SNEGSKA (reference sequence). Trimming cost V 4 bases and J 8 bases, with 2 bases left between them.

The V gene is TRBV12-3 or TRBV12-4, the J gene TRBJ1-5, with 9 bases lining up with TRBD1. The length of the CDR3 is 15 residues. The ends lost 6 bases at V and 5 bases at J; junction bases unmatched: 8. The CDR3 nucleotides are TGTGCCAGCAGCTCCGGGACAGGGATGGATCAGCCCCAGCATTTT. Translating it yields CASSSGTGMDQPQHF.

V gene TRBV7-2 combines with J gene TRBJ1-5, with 7 positions matching TRBD1. Per germline, CDR1 SGHTA and CDR2 FQGNSA. After removal of 5 bases from V and 7 bases from J, the junction contained 11 bases not matched to a gene. The CDR3 runs 15 residues. The CDR3 loop reads CASSVKKGAPQPQHF. CDR3 nucleotide sequence: TGTGCCAGCAGCGTAAAAAAGGGGGCGCCCCAGCCCCAGCATTTT.

This chain uses TRBV20-1 with TRBJ2-7, with a weak D call TRBD2 (6 bases). Germline loops: CDR1 DFQATT, CDR2 SNEGSKA (reference sequence). V was shortened by 1 base and J by 0 bases, with 13 bases between the two germline ends. This CDR3 spans 15 amino acids. The CDR3 nucleotides read TGCAGTGCTAGAGTTGTGGGGGGAAGCTCCTACGAGCAGTACTTC. The encoded protein is CSARVVGGSSYEQYF.

V usage is TRBV6-6 and J usage is TRBJ2-7; 12 bases map to TRBD2. TRBJ2-5 explains the end of the DNA better; the J call may be wrong. CDR3 size: 16 residues. Germline V CDR1 and CDR2: MNHNY, SVGAGI (reference sequence). The CDR3 DNA reads as TGTGCCAGCAGTGACCCGGGGACTAGCGGGCTGAAGACCCAGTACTTC. It codes for CASSDPGTSGLKTQYF.

The V gene is TRBV7-2, the J gene TRBJ2-1; perhaps D is TRBD1 or TRBD2 (6 bases each). V shed 5 bases and J shed 8 bases, with 16 bases lying between them. Germline V lookup: CDR1 SGHTA, CDR2 FQGNSA. This CDR3 region has 14 residues. As DNA, the CDR3 is TGTGCCAGCAGCGCCTACAGGGAGGTCGATGAGCAGTTCTTC. Protein sequence: CASSAYREVDEQFF.

This chain links TRBV5-5 with TRBJ1-4; 9 positions match TRBD1. Germline-derived CDR1 and CDR2 are SGHKS and YYEKEE (reference sequence). There are 16 residues in the CDR3. Trimming took 4 bases from V and 4 from J; bases not matched to a gene: 8. The CDR3 region is CASSTQGAADNEKLFF. The CDR3, as DNA: TGTGCCAGCAGCACACAGGGGGCGGCGGATAATGAAAAACTGTTTTTT.

This clonotype is a singleton in its sample. The J gene is TRBJ1-2, the V gene TRBV12-3 or TRBV12-4; no definite D call. The CDR3 has 12 residues. V dropped 5 bases and J dropped 5 bases, with 9 bases sitting between them. CDR3 sequence: CASSREGYGYTF. The CDR3 DNA is TGTGCCAGCAGTAGGGAGGGATATGGCTACACCTTC.

To note about this clonotype: One end of the junction varies from germline; a read error may be responsible. The chain has TRBV28 and TRBJ2-5, with 12 bases aligning to TRBD1. Germline CDR1 is MDHEN and CDR2 is SYDVKM. The CDR3 sequence is 16 residues long. CDR3 residues: CAGSPGQGAMLETQYF. The CDR3 DNA follows: TGTGCCGGCAGCCCGGGACAGGGGGCAATGCTGGAGACCCAGTACTTC.